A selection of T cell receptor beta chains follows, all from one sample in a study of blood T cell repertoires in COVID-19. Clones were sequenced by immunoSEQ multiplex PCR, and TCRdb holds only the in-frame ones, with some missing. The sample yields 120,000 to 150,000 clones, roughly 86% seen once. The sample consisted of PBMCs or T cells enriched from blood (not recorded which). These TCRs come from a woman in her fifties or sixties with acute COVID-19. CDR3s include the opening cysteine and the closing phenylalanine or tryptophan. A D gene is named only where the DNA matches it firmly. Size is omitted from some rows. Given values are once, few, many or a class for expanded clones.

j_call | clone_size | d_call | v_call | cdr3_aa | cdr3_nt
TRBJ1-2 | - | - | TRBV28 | CASSLSLYGYTF | TGTGCCAGCAGTTTGTCTCTTTATGGCTACACCTTC
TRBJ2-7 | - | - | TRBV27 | CASSGSGRISYEQYF | TGTGCCAGCAGTGGGTCAGGGCGGATCTCTTACGAGCAGTACTTC
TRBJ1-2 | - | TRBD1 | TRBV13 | CASSSRGTTLNYGYTF | TGTGCCAGCAGCTCCAGGGGGACCACCCTTAACTATGGCTACACCTTC
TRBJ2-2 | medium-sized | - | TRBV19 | CASKGEGQVGELFF | TGTGCCAGTAAGGGGGAGGGCCAGGTCGGGGAGCTGTTTTTT
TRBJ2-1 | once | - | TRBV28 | CASSHSLDAGEQFF | TGTGCCAGCAGTCACTCTCTCGATGCAGGGGAGCAGTTCTTC
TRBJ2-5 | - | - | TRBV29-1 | CSVEYRAGGETQYF | TGCAGCGTTGAATACAGGGCCGGCGGAGAGACCCAGTACTTC
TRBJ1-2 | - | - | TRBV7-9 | CASSFSNGVSYGYTF | TGTGCCAGCAGCTTCTCCAACGGAGTAAGCTATGGCTACACCTTC
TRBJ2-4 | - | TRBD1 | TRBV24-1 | CATSDATGGASKNIQYF | TGTGCCACCAGTGACGCAACAGGGGGCGCGTCCAAAAACATTCAGTACTTC
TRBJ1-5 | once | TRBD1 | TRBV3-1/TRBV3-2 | CASSQGKPGGGNQPQHF | TGTGCCAGCAGCCAAGGCAAGCCAGGGGGTGGGAATCAGCCCCAGCATTTT
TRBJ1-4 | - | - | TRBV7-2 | CASSLVLGGLNEKLFF | TGTGCCAGCAGCTTAGTTTTGGGGGGGCTTAATGAAAAACTGTTTTTT
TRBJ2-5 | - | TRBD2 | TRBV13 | CASSLAGGPGTQYF | TGTGCCAGCAGCTTAGCGGGAGGACCAGGGACCCAGTACTTC
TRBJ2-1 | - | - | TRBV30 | CAWSVFPAASYNEQFF | TGTGCCTGGAGTGTATTTCCAGCGGCATCCTACAATGAGCAGTTCTTC
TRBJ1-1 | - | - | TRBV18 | CASSLTGGLNTEAFF | TGTGCCAGCTCACTCACCGGTGGGCTGAACACTGAAGCTTTCTTT
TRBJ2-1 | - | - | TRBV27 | CASSLSLTGRQFF | TGTGCCAGCAGTTTATCCCTCACAGGGCGCCAGTTCTTC
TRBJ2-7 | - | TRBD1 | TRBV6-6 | CASSRGQGYEQYF | TGTGCCAGCAGTAGGGGACAGGGATACGAGCAGTACTTC
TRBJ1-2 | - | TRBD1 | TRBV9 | CASSPKARGSHIYGYTF | TGTGCCAGCAGCCCCAAGGCCAGGGGGTCTCACATCTATGGCTACACCTTC
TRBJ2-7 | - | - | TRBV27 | CASRASEISYEQYF | TGTGCCAGCAGAGCTAGCGAAATCTCCTACGAGCAGTACTTC
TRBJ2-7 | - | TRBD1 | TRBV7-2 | CASSRLVGQGAGEQYF | TGTGCCAGCAGTCGATTAGTCGGACAGGGGGCAGGCGAGCAGTACTTC
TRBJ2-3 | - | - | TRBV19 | CASSTTSTDTQYF | TGTGCCAGTAGTACTACTAGCACAGATACGCAGTATTTT
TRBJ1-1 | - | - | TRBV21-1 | CASSKGAQGGRTEAFF | TGTGCCAGCAGCAAAGGGGCCCAGGGCGGCCGCACTGAAGCTTTCTTT
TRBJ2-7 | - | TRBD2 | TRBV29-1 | CSVSLTSDRYEQYF | TGCAGCGTTTCCCTGACTAGCGACCGCTACGAGCAGTACTTC
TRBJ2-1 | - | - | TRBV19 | CASRNDRRDEQFF | TGTGCCAGTAGGAACGACAGACGTGACGAGCAGTTCTTC